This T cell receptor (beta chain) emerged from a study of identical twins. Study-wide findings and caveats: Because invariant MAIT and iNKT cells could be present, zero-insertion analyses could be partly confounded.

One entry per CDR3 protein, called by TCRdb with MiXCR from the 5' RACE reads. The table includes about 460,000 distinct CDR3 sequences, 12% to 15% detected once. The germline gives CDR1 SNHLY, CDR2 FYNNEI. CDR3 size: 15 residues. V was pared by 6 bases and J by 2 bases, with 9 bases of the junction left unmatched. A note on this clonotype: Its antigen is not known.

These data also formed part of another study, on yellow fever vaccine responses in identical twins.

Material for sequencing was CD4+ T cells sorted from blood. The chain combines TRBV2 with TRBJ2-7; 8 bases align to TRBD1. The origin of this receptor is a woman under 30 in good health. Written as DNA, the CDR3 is TGTGCCAGCAGAATTCAGGGGGCCTACACCTACGAGCAGTACTTC. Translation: CASRIQGAYTYEQYF.